This T cell receptor (beta chain) was captured by sequencing in a study of blood T cell repertoires in COVID-19. Whole-study context: Sources were T cells, B-cell-depleted T cells, or PBMCs; the material itself was cDNA or gDNA.

The CDR3 is 17 residues long. Measured with immunoSEQ multiplex PCR; TCRdb has only the in-frame clones, and not every one. The top ten hold 1.5% to 2% of the sample, which has around 250,000 clones, 70% to 90% seen once. Source material: PBMCs or T cells enriched from blood (not recorded which). The chain has TRBV21-1 and TRBJ2-6; the table's TRBD1 call for D was not verified on the DNA. TRBV21-1 is noted as a pseudogene. The source of this sequence is a woman aged 50 to 60 who had recovered from COVID-19. CDR3 sequence (DNA): TGTGCCAGCAGGATGGACAGGGGGAAGGCTGGGGCCAACGTCCTGACTTTC. It specifies CASRMDRGKAGANVLTF.